This T cell receptor (beta chain) comes out of a study of cytomegalovirus exposure and HLA in healthy donors. Study results and caveats: The authors excluded some V segments, including TRBV6-2 and TRBV6-3, as indistinguishable. According to the study, some 160 TCR beta chains were cytomegalovirus-associated. In vitro checks showed that a few CMV-associated chains really do target CMV antigens. As a later analysis revealed, the rate of TCR association differed by HLA locus, with DRB1 most and HLA-C fewest.

The CDR3 totals 16 residues. J was trimmed by 3 bases and V by 3 bases; bases with no gene match: 7. CDR1 is SGDLS, CDR2 YYNGEE, per germline. Vbeta (60) and Jbeta (13) primers were used in the PCR. Sequencing was performed with immunoSEQ multiplex PCR; in TCRdb, only in-frame clones are kept and a portion is missing. The table records roughly 71,000 clones, roughly 60% of them present only once. With respect to this clone: Its specificity is unknown.

The V call is TRBV9, the J call TRBJ1-2, with 11 positions matching TRBD1. The TCR sequence derives from a man aged 30-40 years in good health and CMV-seronegative. The specimen sequenced was PBMCs. The CDR3 sequence: CASSAYEGQGDYGYTF. In DNA, the CDR3 is TGTGCCAGCAGCGCCTACGAGGGACAGGGGGACTATGGCTACACCTTC.